This T cell receptor (beta chain) appears in the sequencing data of a study of low-dose radiotherapy and immunotherapy resistance in tumors. This clonotype appeared many times. TRAV and TRBV primers primed cDNA for both TCRalpha and TCRbeta. TCRs were amplified for about 18 PCR cycles with a constant-region primer and V-primer adapter. Each CDR3 protein gets one entry after TCRdb re-called the reads with MiXCR. The sample has 40,000 or so distinct CDR3 sequences, 25% seen once. Time point noted: after trial treatment. This sample's treatment: LDRT plus nivolumab, ipilimumab, low-dose cyclophosphamide and aspirin (RACIN trial). The patients who were eligible all carried advanced solid tumors that lacked tumor-infiltrating lymphocytes, meaning the tumors were TIL-negative. This CDR3 contains 15 residues. The V and J ends lost 10 bases and 5 bases, in that order; junction bases with no gene match: 11. In germline, CDR1 is MDHEN, CDR2 SYDVKM.

This specimen was PBMCs, taken after low-dose radiotherapy plus immunotherapy. This chain joins TRBV28 and TRBJ2-2, with 9 bases aligning to TRBD2. The clonotype was recovered from a male donor with prostate cancer. CDR3 DNA: TGTGCCACCCAAGTAGCGGGAGTTTTGACCGGGGAGCTGTTTTTT. It codes for CATQVAGVLTGELFF. Full variable domain (missing parts from reference TRBV28 and TRBJ2-2): DVKVTQSSRYLVKRTGEKVFLECVQDMDHENMFWYRQDPGLGLRLIYFSYDVKMKEKGDIPEGYSVSREKKERFSLILESASTNQTSMYLCATQVAGVLTGELFFGEGSRLTVL.